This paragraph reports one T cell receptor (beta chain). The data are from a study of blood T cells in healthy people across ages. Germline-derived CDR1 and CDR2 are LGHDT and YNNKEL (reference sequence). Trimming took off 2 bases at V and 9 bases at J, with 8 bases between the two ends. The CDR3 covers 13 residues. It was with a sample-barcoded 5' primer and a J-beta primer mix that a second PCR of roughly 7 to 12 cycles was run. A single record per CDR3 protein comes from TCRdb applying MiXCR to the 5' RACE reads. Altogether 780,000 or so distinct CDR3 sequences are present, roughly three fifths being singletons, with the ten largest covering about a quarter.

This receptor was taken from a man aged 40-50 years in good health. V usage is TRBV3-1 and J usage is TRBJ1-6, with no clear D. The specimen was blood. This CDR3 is CASSQLEGSPLHF. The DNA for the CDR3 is TGTGCCAGCAGCCAACTGGAAGGTTCACCCCTCCACTTT.